The entry below describes one T cell receptor (beta chain). The data were taken from a study of blood T cells in healthy people across ages. The authors ran a second PCR of about 6 to 11 cycles using a sample-barcoded 5' primer and a J-beta primer mix. TCRdb re-called the 5' RACE reads through MiXCR, storing one row per CDR3 protein. The sample includes 500,000 to 700,000 distinct CDR3 sequences, about 30% of them seen just once. Germline CDR1 reads GTSNPN; CDR2 reads SVGIG (reference sequence). There are 15 residues in the CDR3. The V and J ends lost 4 bases and 7 bases, in that order; junction bases with no gene match: 10.

The J gene is TRBJ1-6, the V gene TRBV30; TRBD1 agrees at 7 bases. Sequenced input: blood. The source of this sequence is an elderly woman in good health. For the CDR3, the DNA is TGTGCCTGGAACGGGGAGGGGGCCTGGAATTCACCCCTCCACTTT. Its protein is CAWNGEGAWNSPLHF.